A selection of T cell receptor beta chains follows, all from one sample in a study of T cell clones after liver transplantation. Assay used: immunoSEQ multiplex PCR; TCRdb lists only in-frame clones, some missing. The data hold about 76,000 clones, with 70% to 90% observed a single time. The sequencing used CD4+ T cells from blood, collected at the 22-month timepoint. These receptors all stem from a human patient who received a liver transplant. The graft donor may be the source of some T cells. Each CDR3 is given with its conserved first and last residue. The order of the fields is D gene, J gene, clone size, V gene, CDR3 protein, CDR3 DNA. A D gene is named only where the DNA matches it firmly. The size field is filled for only some rows; it gives once, few, many or a size class.

D: NA; J: TRBJ2-3; size: NA; V: TRBV9; CDR3: CASSARTASTDTQYF; DNA: TGTGCCAGCAGCGCCCGGACAGCTAGCACAGATACGCAGTATTTT
D: TRBD2; J: TRBJ2-3; size: NA; V: TRBV11-2; CDR3: CASSAGGDTQYF; DNA: TGTGCCAGCAGCGCGGGGGGGGATACGCAGTATTTT
D: TRBD2; J: TRBJ2-1; size: once; V: TRBV9; CDR3: CASSVVGGAVEQFF; DNA: TGTGCCAGCAGCGTAGTCGGGGGGGCCGTTGAGCAGTTCTTC
D: TRBD1; J: TRBJ1-6; size: NA; V: TRBV5-4; CDR3: CASSLGDRGNNSPLHF; DNA: TGTGCCAGCAGCTTGGGGGACAGGGGGAACAATTCACCCCTCCACTTT
D: NA; J: TRBJ1-1; size: NA; V: TRBV29-1; CDR3: CSVGHRGTEAFF; DNA: TGCAGCGTTGGTCACCGCGGTACTGAAGCTTTCTTT
D: NA; J: TRBJ2-3; size: NA; V: TRBV28; CDR3: CASSVVGGADTQYF; DNA: TGTGCCAGCAGCGTCGTTGGGGGCGCAGATACGCAGTATTTT
D: NA; J: TRBJ2-7; size: once; V: TRBV4-3; CDR3: CASSQLPSYEQYF; DNA: TGCGCCAGCAGCCAACTTCCATCATACGAGCAGTACTTC
D: NA; J: TRBJ1-2; size: NA; V: TRBV6-1; CDR3: CASGTDYGYTF; DNA: TGTGCCAGCGGGACTGACTATGGCTACACCTTC
D: NA; J: TRBJ2-3; size: NA; V: TRBV5-4; CDR3: CASSLAGPDTQYF; DNA: TGTGCCAGCAGCTTGGCCGGGCCCGATACGCAGTATTTT
D: TRBD1; J: TRBJ2-2; size: once; V: TRBV5-5; CDR3: CASSLTGTGGGTGELFF; DNA: TGTGCCAGCAGCTTAACAGGGACAGGGGGCGGCACCGGGGAGCTGTTTTTT
D: NA; J: TRBJ2-1; size: NA; V: TRBV11-1; CDR3: CASSSQGSYNEQFF; DNA: TGTGCCAGCAGCTCGCAGGGAAGTTACAATGAGCAGTTCTTC
D: TRBD2; J: TRBJ2-7; size: NA; V: TRBV19; CDR3: CASSRTSGGDREQYF; DNA: TGTGCCAGTAGTCGGACTAGCGGGGGGGATCGGGAGCAGTACTTC
D: TRBD1; J: TRBJ2-7; size: NA; V: TRBV28; CDR3: CASSLWGDREAYEQYF; DNA: TGTGCCAGCAGTTTATGGGGGGACAGGGAGGCCTACGAGCAGTACTTC
D: NA; J: TRBJ1-3; size: few; V: TRBV7-6; CDR3: CASSPGGNTIYF; DNA: TGTGCCAGCAGCCCCGGGGGAAACACCATATATTTT
D: NA; J: TRBJ2-3; size: NA; V: TRBV9; CDR3: CASSADPGVRNTQYF; DNA: TGTGCCAGCAGCGCAGACCCGGGAGTAAGAAATACGCAGTATTTT
D: NA; J: TRBJ1-1; size: NA; V: TRBV19; CDR3: CATGSGWDTEAFF; DNA: TGTGCCACCGGGAGTGGGTGGGACACTGAAGCTTTCTTT
D: NA; J: TRBJ1-5; size: NA; V: TRBV4-3; CDR3: CASSQDYGKRPNQPQHF; DNA: TGCGCCAGCAGCCAAGATTACGGCAAGAGGCCCAATCAGCCCCAGCATTTT
D: TRBD2; J: TRBJ2-7; size: NA; V: TRBV9; CDR3: CASSVEGTTSGEQYF; DNA: TGTGCCAGCAGCGTAGAGGGGACGACTAGCGGCGAGCAGTACTTC
D: NA; J: TRBJ2-5; size: NA; V: TRBV21-1; CDR3: CASGRNRARRRTQYF; DNA: TGTGCCAGCGGACGAAACAGGGCCCGACGCCGGACCCAGTACTTC
D: NA; J: TRBJ1-1; size: few; V: TRBV11-2; CDR3: CASSFLAGGTEAFF; DNA: TGTGCCAGCAGCTTCCTTGCTGGGGGCACTGAAGCTTTCTTT
D: NA; J: TRBJ1-3; size: once; V: TRBV6-5; CDR3: CASRPNRVGGNTIYF; DNA: TGTGCCAGCAGGCCTAACAGGGTCGGCGGAAACACCATATATTTT
D: NA; J: TRBJ1-2; size: NA; V: TRBV7-2; CDR3: CASSLAANYGYTF; DNA: TGTGCCAGCAGCTTAGCGGCTAACTATGGCTACACCTTC